Following are 17 T cell receptor beta chains from one sample sequenced in a study of blood T cell repertoires in COVID-19. Assay used: immunoSEQ multiplex PCR; TCRdb lists only in-frame clones, some missing. The sample yields about 50,000 clones, about 89% seen once. The sequenced material came from peripheral blood. These receptors were collected from a human donor in a cohort sampled during active COVID-19.

The chain is built from TRBV6-5 and TRBJ2-1; TRBD2 aligns across 10 bases. The V gene's germline CDR1 is MNHEY and CDR2 SVGAGI. The CDR3 has 15 residues. V lost 6 bases, J lost 2 bases, and 4 bases stayed unmatched. Here the CDR3 reads CASSTSGGAYNEQFF. The CDR3 DNA reads as TGTGCCAGCAGCACGAGCGGGGGGGCCTACAATGAGCAGTTCTTC.

The chain links TRBV11-2 to TRBJ2-3; 9 nucleotides match TRBD1. Germline trimming cut 2 bases from V and 8 bases from J; bases unmatched to any gene: 11. This CDR3 has 16 amino acids. The germline V gene encodes CDR1 SGHAT and CDR2 FQNNGV. The CDR3 coding sequence is TGTGCCAGCAGCTTATTGGGGGACAGGGTTTTTGGTACGCAGTATTTT. This sequence encodes CASSLLGDRVFGTQYF.

CDR3 protein: CASSFTDSLATEQFF. CDR3 DNA sequence: TGTGCCAGCAGTTTCACCGACAGCTTGGCAACTGAGCAGTTCTTC. The chain joins TRBV5-4 to TRBJ2-1, with D possibly matching TRBD1 (5 bases). Germline V gives CDR1 SGHNT, CDR2 YYREEE (reference sequence). Trimming took 5 bases from V and 9 from J, leaving 21 bases between them. The CDR3 runs 15 residues.

The CDR3 nucleotides read TGTGCCACCTCGTGGGGTAGCGGAGGCACAGATACGCAGTATTTT. Protein product: CATSWGSGGTDTQYF. The chain has TRBV19 and TRBJ2-3, with TRBD2 as a possible D gene (6 bases). This CDR3 contains 15 residues. Trimming took off 10 bases at V and 1 base at J, with 18 bases between the two ends. Looked up from germline, CDR1 is LNHDA and CDR2 is SQIVND (reference sequence).

V gene TRBV6-5 combines with J gene TRBJ2-7; 8 bases match TRBD1. This CDR3 has 12 residues. The junction had 8 bases not matched to a gene; V was cut back by 10 bases and J by 6 bases. CDR1 and CDR2 (germline): MNHEY, SVGAGI. The CDR3 coding sequence is TGTGCCACCTCCCAGGGGGCAGGCGAGCAGTACTTC. Translated, it gives CATSQGAGEQYF.

The V call is TRBV6-5, the J call TRBJ2-1; 8 nucleotides agree with TRBD2. V lost 0 bases, J lost 8 bases, and 9 bases stayed unmatched. The CDR3 covers 16 residues. CDR1 is MNHEY and CDR2 is SVGAGI in the germline V gene. CDR3 sequence: CASSYSKGLGRDEQFF. DNA for the CDR3: TGTGCCAGCAGTTACTCGAAGGGACTAGGAAGAGATGAGCAGTTCTTC.

The DNA of the CDR3 is TGTGCCAGCAGCTTGACAGGGATCACTGAAGCTTTCTTT. It yields the protein CASSLTGITEAFF. The chain carries TRBV7-3 and TRBJ1-1, with 7 bases aligning to TRBD1. After removal of 3 bases from V and 4 bases from J, the junction contained 2 bases not matched to a gene. CDR3 length equals 13 residues. Germline values: CDR1 SGHTA, CDR2 FQGTGA.

This clone was counted only a few times. J is TRBJ2-3 and V is TRBV6-5; D possibly corresponds to TRBD2 (6 bases). V was cut by 7 bases and J by 11 bases, with 19 bases left in between. The V gene's germline CDR1 is MNHEY and CDR2 SVGAGI. This CDR3 contains 13 residues. In DNA form, the CDR3 reads TGTGCCAGCAACTCCCCGTTATTGGGGGGGCAGTATTTT. Translated: CASNSPLLGGQYF.

The V and J genes are TRBV24-1 and TRBJ2-3, with 7 bases aligning to TRBD2. Trimming at V came to 1 base and at J to 1 base, leaving 1 base not matched to a gene. The germline CDR1 and CDR2 sequences are KGHDR and SFDVKD. The CDR3 runs to 15 residues. The CDR3 DNA sequence: TGTGCCACCAGTGATTTTACTAGCGGCACAGATACGCAGTATTTT. Protein product: CATSDFTSGTDTQYF.

The J gene is TRBJ1-5, the V gene TRBV19, with 7 positions matching TRBD1. V dropped 1 base and J dropped 0; count of bases not matched to a gene: 6. Germline loops: CDR1 LNHDA, CDR2 SQIVND (reference sequence). The CDR3 runs 17 residues. In nucleotides, the CDR3 is TGTGCCAGTAGTATAGTGGCGACAGGGAGTAGCAATCAGCCCCAGCATTTT. This sequence encodes CASSIVATGSSNQPQHF.

The chain links TRBV28 to TRBJ2-7; 8 nucleotides line up with TRBD1. CDR1 MDHEN and CDR2 SYDVKM come from the germline V gene. The CDR3 consists of 13 residues. V trimming: 4 bases; J trimming: 3 bases; junction bases outside the gene matches: 2. The CDR3 nucleotides are TGTGCCAGCAGTTCGACAGGGGACTACGAGCAGTACTTC. Its protein product is CASSSTGDYEQYF.

The rearrangement joins TRBV28 to TRBJ1-5, with D possibly being TRBD1 (5 bases). Germline V lookup: CDR1 MDHEN, CDR2 SYDVKM. The CDR3 sequence is 15 residues long. V was pared by 8 bases and J by 4 bases, with 18 bases between. The DNA of the CDR3 is TGTGCCAGCCGCGACAGTGGGGTAACAAATCAGCCCCAGCATTTT. Amino acid sequence: CASRDSGVTNQPQHF.

This clone was seen only a few times. The chain has TRBV6-2 or TRBV6-3 and TRBJ1-6; D is unresolved. V was cut by 4 bases and J by 7 bases, with 17 bases left in between. The CDR3 spans 16 residues. Per the germline V gene, CDR1 is MNHEY and CDR2 is SVGEGT. Here the CDR3 reads CASSSAERDGNSPLHF. The CDR3 DNA sequence: TGTGCCAGCAGTTCCGCGGAGCGGGATGGCAATTCACCCCTCCACTTT.

This clone came up once. The CDR3 DNA reads as TGTGCCAGCAGCTTAGCTTGGACAGGGGTGGTCGACATTCAGTACTTC. Translated, it gives CASSLAWTGVVDIQYF. The J gene is TRBJ2-4, the V gene TRBV7-9; 9 bases are shared with TRBD1. The germline gives CDR1 SEHNR, CDR2 FQNEAQ (reference sequence). This CDR3 is 16 amino acids long. Trimming took 0 bases from V and 8 from J; bases not matched to a gene: 8.

This sequence joins TRBV28 and TRBJ2-7, with D tentatively TRBD2 (5 bases). Trimming removed 8 bases from V and 0 bases from J, with 11 bases in between. The CDR3 has 13 amino acids. The germline CDR1 and CDR2 sequences are MDHEN and SYDVKM. The CDR3 is CASQRLSSYEQYF. The DNA for the CDR3 is TGTGCCAGCCAGCGGCTTAGCTCCTACGAGCAGTACTTC.

This clone was seen only once. The chain joins TRBV28 to TRBJ1-2; D ambiguous. Looked up from germline, CDR1 is MDHEN and CDR2 is SYDVKM. Trimming removed 4 bases from V and 4 bases from J, with 16 bases in between. The CDR3 runs 15 residues. The CDR3 sequence is CASSSPGPRGYGYTF. CDR3 nucleotide sequence: TGTGCCAGCAGTTCCCCGGGTCCTCGAGGCTATGGCTACACCTTC.

The chain couples TRBV15 to TRBJ1-4, with no clear D. V was trimmed by 4 bases and J by 7 bases, leaving 16 bases between them. From germline, CDR1 is LNHNV and CDR2 YYDKDF (reference sequence). The CDR3 spans 15 residues. The CDR3 is CATSTPAQRGEKLFF. DNA for the CDR3: TGTGCCACCAGCACGCCGGCCCAACGGGGTGAAAAACTGTTTTTT.